This T cell receptor beta chain is drawn from a study of shared clonotypes between healthy human individuals. Here immunoSEQ multiplex PCR was the method, and the copy in TCRdb shows in-frame clones only, minus some. The sample has a few million clones, approximately 93% seen once; the top ten hold 0.39%. Whole-study findings and limits: Naive subsets, compared against memory subsets, generally had larger estimated richness values.

Only one count was recorded for this clone. Its antigen is not known. The germline gives CDR1 SGHVS, CDR2 FQNEAQ. This CDR3 is 15 amino acids long. The V and J ends lost 1 base and 7 bases respectively, with 14 bases between them. This chain joins TRBV7-8 and TRBJ1-5; D is ambiguous. The sample taken for sequencing was naive CD4+ T cells from PBMCs. Documented subset: CD45RA+ positively selected. This TCR derives from a man between 18 and 35 years old in good health. Some clones in this sample may be carry-over from other donors' samples. As DNA, the CDR3 is TGTGCCAGCAGCTTAGAGGAAAGGGAAGGACAGCCCCAGCATTTT. Encoded protein: CASSLEEREGQPQHF.